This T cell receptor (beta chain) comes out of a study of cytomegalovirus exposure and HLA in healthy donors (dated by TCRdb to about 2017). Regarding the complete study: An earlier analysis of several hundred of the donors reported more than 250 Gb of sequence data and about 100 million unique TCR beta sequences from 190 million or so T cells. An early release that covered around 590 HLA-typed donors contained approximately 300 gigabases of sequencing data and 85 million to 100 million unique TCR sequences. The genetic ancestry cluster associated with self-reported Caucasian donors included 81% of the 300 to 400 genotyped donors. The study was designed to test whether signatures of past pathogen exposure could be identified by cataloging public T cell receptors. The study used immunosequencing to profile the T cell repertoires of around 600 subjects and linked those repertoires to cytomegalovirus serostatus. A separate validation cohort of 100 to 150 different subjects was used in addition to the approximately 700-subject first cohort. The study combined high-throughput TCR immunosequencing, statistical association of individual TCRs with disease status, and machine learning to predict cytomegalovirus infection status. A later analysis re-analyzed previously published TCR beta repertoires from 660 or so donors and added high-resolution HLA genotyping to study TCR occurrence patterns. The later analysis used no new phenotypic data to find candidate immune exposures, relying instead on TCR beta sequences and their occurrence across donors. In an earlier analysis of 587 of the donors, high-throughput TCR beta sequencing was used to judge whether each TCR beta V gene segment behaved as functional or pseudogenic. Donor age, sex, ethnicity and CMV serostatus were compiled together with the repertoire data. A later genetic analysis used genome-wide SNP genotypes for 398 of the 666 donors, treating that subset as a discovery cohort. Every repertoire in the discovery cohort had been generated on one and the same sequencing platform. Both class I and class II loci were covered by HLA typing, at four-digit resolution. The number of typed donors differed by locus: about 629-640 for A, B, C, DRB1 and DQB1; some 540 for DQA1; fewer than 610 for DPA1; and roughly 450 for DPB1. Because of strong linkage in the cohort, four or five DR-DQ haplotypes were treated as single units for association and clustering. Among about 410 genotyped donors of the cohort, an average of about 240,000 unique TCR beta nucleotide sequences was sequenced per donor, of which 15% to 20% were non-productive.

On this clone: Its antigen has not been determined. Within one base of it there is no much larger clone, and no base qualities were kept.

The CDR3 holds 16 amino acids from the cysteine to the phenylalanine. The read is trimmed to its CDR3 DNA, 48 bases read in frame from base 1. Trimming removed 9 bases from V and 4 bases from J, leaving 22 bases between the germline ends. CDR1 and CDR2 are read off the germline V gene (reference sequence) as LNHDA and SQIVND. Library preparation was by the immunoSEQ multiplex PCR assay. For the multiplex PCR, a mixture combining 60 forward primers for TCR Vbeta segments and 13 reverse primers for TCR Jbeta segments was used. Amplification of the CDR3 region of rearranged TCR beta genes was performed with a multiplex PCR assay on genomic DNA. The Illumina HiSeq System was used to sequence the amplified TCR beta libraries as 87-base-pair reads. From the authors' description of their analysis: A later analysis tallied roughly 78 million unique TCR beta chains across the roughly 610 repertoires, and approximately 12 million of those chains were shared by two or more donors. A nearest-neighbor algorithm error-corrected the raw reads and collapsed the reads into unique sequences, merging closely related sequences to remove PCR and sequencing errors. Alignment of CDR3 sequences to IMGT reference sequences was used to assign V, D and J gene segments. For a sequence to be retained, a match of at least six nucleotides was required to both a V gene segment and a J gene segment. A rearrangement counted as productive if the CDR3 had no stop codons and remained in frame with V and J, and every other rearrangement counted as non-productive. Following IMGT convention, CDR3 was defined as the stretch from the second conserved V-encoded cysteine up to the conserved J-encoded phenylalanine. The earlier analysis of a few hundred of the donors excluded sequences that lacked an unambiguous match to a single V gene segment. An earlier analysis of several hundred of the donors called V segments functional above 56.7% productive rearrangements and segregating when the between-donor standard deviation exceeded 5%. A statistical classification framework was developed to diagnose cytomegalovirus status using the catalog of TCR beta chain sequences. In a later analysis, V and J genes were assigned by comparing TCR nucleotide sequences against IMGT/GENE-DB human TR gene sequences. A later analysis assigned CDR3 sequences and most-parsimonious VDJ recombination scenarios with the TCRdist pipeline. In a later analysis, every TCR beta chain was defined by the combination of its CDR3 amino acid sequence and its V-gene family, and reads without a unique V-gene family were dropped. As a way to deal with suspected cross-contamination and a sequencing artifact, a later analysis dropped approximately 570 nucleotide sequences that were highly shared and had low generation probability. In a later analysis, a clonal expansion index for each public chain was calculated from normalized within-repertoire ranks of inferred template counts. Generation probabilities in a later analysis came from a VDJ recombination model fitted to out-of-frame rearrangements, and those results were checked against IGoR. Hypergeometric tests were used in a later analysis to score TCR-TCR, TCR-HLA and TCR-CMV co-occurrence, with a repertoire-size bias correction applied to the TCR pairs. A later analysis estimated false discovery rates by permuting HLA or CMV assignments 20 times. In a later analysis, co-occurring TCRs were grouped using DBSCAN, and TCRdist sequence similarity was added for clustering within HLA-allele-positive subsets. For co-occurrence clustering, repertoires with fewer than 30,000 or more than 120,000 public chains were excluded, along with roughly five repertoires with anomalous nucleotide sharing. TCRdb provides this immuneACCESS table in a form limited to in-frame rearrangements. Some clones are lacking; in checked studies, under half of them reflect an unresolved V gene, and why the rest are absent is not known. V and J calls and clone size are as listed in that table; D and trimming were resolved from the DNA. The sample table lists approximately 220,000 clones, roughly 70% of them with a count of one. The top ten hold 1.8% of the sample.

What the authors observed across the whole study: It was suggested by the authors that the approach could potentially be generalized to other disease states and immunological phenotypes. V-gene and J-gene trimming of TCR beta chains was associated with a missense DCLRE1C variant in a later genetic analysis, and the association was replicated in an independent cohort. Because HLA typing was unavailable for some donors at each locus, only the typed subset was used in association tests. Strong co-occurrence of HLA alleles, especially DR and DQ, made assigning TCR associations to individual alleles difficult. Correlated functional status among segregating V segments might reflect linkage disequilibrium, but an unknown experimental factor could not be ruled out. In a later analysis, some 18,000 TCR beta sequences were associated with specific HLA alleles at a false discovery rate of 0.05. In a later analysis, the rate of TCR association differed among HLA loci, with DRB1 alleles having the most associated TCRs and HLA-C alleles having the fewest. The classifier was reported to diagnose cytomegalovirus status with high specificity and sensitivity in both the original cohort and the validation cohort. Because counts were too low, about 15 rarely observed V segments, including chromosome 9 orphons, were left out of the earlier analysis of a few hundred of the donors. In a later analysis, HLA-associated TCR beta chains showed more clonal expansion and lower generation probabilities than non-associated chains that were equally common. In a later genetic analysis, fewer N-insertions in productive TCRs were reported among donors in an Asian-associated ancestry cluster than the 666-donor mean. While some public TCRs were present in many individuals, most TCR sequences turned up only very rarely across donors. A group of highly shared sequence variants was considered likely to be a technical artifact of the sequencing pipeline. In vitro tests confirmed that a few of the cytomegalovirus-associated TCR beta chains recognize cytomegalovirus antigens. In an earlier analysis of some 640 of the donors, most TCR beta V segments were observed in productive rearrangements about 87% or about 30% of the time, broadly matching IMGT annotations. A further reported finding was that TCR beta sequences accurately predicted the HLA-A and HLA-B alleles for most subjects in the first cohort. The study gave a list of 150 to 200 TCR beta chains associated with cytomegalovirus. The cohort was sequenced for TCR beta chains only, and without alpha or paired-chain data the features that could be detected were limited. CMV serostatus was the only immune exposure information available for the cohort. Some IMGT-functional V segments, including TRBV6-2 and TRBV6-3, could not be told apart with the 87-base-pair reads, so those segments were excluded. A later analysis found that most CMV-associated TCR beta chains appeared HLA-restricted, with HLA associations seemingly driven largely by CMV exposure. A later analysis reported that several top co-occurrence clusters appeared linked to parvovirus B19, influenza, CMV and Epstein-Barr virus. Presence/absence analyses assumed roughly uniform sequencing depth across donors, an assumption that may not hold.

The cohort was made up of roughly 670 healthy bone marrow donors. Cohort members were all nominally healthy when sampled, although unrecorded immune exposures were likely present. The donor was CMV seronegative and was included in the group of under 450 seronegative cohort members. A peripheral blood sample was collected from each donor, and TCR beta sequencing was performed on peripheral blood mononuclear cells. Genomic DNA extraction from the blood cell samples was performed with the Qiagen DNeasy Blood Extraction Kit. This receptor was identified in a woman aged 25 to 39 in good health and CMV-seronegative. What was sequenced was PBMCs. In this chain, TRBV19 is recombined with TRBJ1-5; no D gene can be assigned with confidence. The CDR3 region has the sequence CASRPAPGVTNQPQHF. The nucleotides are TGTGCCAGCCGCCCCGCCCCCGGGGTGACAAATCAGCCCCAGCATTTT. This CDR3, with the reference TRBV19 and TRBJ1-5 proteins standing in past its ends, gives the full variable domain DGGITQSPKYLFRKEGQNVTLSCEQNLNHDAMYWYRQDPGQGLRLIYYSQIVNDFQKGDIAEGYSVSREKKESFPLTVTSAQKNPTAFYLCASRPAPGVTNQPQHFGDGTRLSIL.